This record concerns one TCR beta chain sequence. The target antigen is unknown. The CDR3 end falls 3 residues outside the read, so it is completed with the germline J gene. Treatment: autologous CTL019 cells: CD19 CAR with 4-1BB and CD3 zeta domains. The CD19 CAR included TCR zeta plus 4-1BB costimulatory signaling. The source of the sample is a study of TET2 disruption in CD19-targeted CAR T cells. The table came from immunoSEQ multiplex PCR; TCRdb's copy has only in-frame clones and leaves some out. The sample table includes 20,000 to 30,000 clones. V shed 4 bases and J 5 bases; nucleotides not matched to a gene: 14. The CDR3 has 16 amino acids. Germline lookup yields CDR1 SGHRS and CDR2 YFSETQ.

The TCR sequence derives from a man in his 70s with chronic lymphocytic leukemia. The sequencing here drew on CD8- CAR+ T cells sorted from cultured blood T cells, taken for CD19 CAR T cell therapy. Subset denoted: CD8-negative CAR-positive T cells from the infusion product. The chain joins TRBV5-1 to TRBJ1-1; 7 bases are a match to TRBD1. CDR3 DNA, as far as it was read: TGCGCCAGCAGCCCGGGAGGTTACAGGGGAAGTACTGAA. Translation gives CASSPGGYRGSTE. The full CDR3 protein is CASSPGGYRGSTEAFF. The complete variable domain, with remaining parts taken from reference TRBV5-1 and TRBJ1-1, reads KAGVTQTPRYLIKTRGQQVTLSCSPISGHRSVSWYQQTPGQGLQFLFEYFSETQRNKGNFPGRFSGRQFSNSRSEMNVSTLELGDSALYLCASSPGGYRGSTEAFFGQGTRLTVV.